This T cell receptor beta chain was sequenced during a study of breast tumors, draining lymph nodes, adjacent tissues. Study results and caveats: Compared with lymph nodes, tumors were less diverse; compared with nontumor tissue, more. Tumor and nontumor repertoires were significantly more similar in luminal-like than in basal-like breast cancer.

TCRdb reanalysed the multiplex PCR reads using MiXCR and keeps one entry per CDR3 protein. The sample consists of around 230,000 distinct CDR3 sequences, about a third of them appearing once. Axillary draining lymph nodes of breast cancer patients supplied the node samples. This clonotype was observed at least ten times. What it binds is not known. There are 12 residues in the CDR3. CDR1 is ENHRY and CDR2 is SYGVKD in the germline V gene. The V and J ends lost 4 bases and 7 bases respectively, with 8 bases between them. This TCR came from a female donor with breast cancer. Some clones in this sample may be carry-over from other donors' samples. This sequence joins TRBV10-3 and TRBJ2-1; D not certain. Sequencing was performed on axillary lymph node tissue. CDR3 bases: TGTGCCATCAGTGCCTCTGTAAATGAGCAGTTCTTC. Translating it yields CAISASVNEQFF.